This T cell receptor (beta chain) was observed in a study of T cell responses to AZD1222 COVID-19 vaccine. Study conclusions and caveats: Most donors were white British, females outnumbered males, and clonal diversity was possibly underestimated. Reportedly, nearly half the spike-specific TCRs target unmutated variant regions.

The CDR3 contains 16 residues. Deletions cut 8 bases from V and 1 base from J, with 17 bases between. Germline values: CDR1 SGHTA, CDR2 FQGTGA. This table comes from immunoSEQ multiplex PCR, and its TCRdb copy is limited to in-frame clones, with some not included. The sample carries 150,000 to 200,000 clones, more than 75% recorded once. Of note for this clone: Its antigen is still unknown.

The receptor was isolated from an adult who received the AZD1222 COVID-19 vaccine. The input for sequencing was peripheral blood, taken 28 days after the second AZD1222 dose. This rearrangement joins TRBV7-3 to TRBJ2-2, with D possibly being TRBD2 (6 bases). CDR3 bases: TGTGCCAGCGGGAAGGGCGGGACCCAGAACACCGGGGAGCTGTTTTTT. Protein: CASGKGGTQNTGELFF.